This TCR beta chain was captured in a study of CD8 T cells in Susac syndrome. Study observations and caveats: The study acknowledged a relatively small number of individuals in its TCR sequencing and HLA analysis.

With regard to this clonotype: Its antigen is not known.

CD8+ and CD4+ T cells from blood underwent TCR beta sequencing. Negative magnetic isolation gave CD8+ and CD4+ cells; FACS enriched CD8+ TEMRA. V dropped 4 bases and J dropped 10 bases, with 11 bases sitting between them. The CDR3 has 12 residues. The germline V gene encodes CDR1 LGHDT and CDR2 YNNKEL (reference sequence). With random hexamers, 0.5 to 1 ug RNA was reverse transcribed. By means of immunoSEQ multiplex PCR, TCR beta CDR3 spanning 54 Vbeta and 13 Jbeta underwent amplification. Each CDR3 protein is one row after TCRdb ran MiXCR on the immunoSEQ multiplex PCR reads. The sample gives around 130,000 distinct CDR3 sequences, roughly 80% of which show up once; around 0.51% is in the top ten.

This chain connects TRBV3-1 to TRBJ2-1, with D possibly matching TRBD2 (5 bases). The sample consisted of CD8+ T cells from PBMCs. This sequence was found in a human donor with multiple sclerosis. The CDR3 spells CASSPVGGEQFF. Written as DNA, the CDR3 is TGTGCCAGCAGCCCAGTTGGCGGGGAGCAGTTCTTC.